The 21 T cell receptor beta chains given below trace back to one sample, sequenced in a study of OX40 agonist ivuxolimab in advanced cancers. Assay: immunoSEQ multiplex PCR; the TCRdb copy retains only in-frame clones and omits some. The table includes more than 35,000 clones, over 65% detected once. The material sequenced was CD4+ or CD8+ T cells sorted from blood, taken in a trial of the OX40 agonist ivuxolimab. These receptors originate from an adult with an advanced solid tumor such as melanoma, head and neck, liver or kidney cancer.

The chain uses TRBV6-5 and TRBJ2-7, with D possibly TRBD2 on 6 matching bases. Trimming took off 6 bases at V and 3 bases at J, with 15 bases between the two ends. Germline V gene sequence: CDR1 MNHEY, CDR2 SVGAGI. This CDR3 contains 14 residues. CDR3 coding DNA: TGTGCCAGCAGGCCCGATTCGGAGGGCTACGAGCAGTACTTC. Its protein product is CASRPDSEGYEQYF.

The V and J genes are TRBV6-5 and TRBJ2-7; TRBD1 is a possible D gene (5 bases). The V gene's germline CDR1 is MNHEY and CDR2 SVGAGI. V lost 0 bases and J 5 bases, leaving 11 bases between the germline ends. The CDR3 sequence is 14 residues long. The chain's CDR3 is CASSYSSQGDEQYF. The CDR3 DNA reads TGTGCCAGCAGTTACTCCTCCCAGGGCGACGAGCAGTACTTC.

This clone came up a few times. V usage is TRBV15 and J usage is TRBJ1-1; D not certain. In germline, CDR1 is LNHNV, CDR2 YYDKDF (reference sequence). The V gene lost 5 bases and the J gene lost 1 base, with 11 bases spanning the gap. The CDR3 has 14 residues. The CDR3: CATSAPTTNTEAFF. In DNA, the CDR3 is TGTGCCACCAGCGCACCAACGACGAACACTGAAGCTTTCTTT.

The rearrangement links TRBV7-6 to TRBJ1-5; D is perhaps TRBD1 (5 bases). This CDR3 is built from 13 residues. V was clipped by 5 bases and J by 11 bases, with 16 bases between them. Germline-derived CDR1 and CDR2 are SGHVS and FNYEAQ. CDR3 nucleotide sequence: TGTGCCAGCAGCCCGGGACCCTCGTGGGCCCAGCATTTT. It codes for CASSPGPSWAQHF.

The CDR3 region is CASSLKGELAGVLNEQFF. The DNA of the CDR3 is TGTGCCAGCAGCTTAAAGGGGGAACTAGCGGGAGTCTTAAATGAGCAGTTCTTC. V gene TRBV7-3 combines with J gene TRBJ2-1, with 11 bases aligning to TRBD2. V lost 1 base, J lost 7 bases, and 12 bases stayed unmatched. Germline CDR1 SGHTA, CDR2 FQGTGA. The CDR3 is 18 residues long.

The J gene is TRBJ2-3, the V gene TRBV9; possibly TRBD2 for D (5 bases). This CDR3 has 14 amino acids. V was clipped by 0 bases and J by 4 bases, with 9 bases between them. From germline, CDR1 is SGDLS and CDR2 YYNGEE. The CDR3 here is CASSVGGSPDTQYF. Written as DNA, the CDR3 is TGTGCCAGCAGCGTAGGAGGGTCCCCAGATACGCAGTATTTT.

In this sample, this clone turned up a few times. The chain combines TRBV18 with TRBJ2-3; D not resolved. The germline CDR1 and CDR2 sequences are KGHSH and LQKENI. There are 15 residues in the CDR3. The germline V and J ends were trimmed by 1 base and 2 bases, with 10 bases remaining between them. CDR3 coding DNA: TGTGCCAGCTCACCACTGCAAAGGGTCACAGATACGCAGTATTTT. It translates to CASSPLQRVTDTQYF.

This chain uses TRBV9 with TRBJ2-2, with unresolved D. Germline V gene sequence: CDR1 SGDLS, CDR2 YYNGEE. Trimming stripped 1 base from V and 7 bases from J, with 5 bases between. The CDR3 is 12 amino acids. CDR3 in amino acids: CASSVKVGELFF. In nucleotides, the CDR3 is TGTGCCAGCAGCGTAAAGGTCGGGGAGCTGTTTTTT.

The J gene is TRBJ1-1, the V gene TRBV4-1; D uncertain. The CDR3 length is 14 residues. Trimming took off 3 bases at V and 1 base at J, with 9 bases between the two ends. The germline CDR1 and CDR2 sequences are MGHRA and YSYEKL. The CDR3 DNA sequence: TGCGCCAGCAGCCATCTACCGGGGAACACTGAAGCTTTCTTT. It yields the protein CASSHLPGNTEAFF.

CDR3 DNA: TGTGCCAGCAGCATAACAGGGACAAATACCTACGAGCAGTACTTC. Residues: CASSITGTNTYEQYF. The V and J genes are TRBV9 and TRBJ2-7; a possible D gene is TRBD1 (6 bases). V shed 4 bases and J shed 2 bases, with 16 bases lying between them. The CDR3 is made up of 15 amino acids. The germline V gene encodes CDR1 SGDLS and CDR2 YYNGEE.

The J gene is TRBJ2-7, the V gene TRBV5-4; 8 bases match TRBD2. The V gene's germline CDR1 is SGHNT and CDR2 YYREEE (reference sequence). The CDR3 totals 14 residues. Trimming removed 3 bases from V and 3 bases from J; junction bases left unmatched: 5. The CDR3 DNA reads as TGTGCCAGCAGCTGGCTCAGCGGGAGCTACGAGCAGTACTTC. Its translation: CASSWLSGSYEQYF.

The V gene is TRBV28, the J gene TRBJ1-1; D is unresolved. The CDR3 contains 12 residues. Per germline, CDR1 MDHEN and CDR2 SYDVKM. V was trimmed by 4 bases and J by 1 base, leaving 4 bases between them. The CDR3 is CASSYGNTEAFF. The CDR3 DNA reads TGTGCCAGCAGTTATGGGAACACTGAAGCTTTCTTT.

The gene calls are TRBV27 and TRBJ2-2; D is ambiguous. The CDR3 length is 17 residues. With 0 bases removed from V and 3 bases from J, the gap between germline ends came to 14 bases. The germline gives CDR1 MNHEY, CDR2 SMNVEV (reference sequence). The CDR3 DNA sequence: TGTGCCAGCAGTTTATCGATAGAGTATTCCCACACCGGGGAGCTGTTTTTT. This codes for CASSLSIEYSHTGELFF.

CDR3 sequence (DNA): TGTGCCAGCAGTTTAGGGGTAGCGGGGGACCAAGAGACCCAGTACTTC. This translates into CASSLGVAGDQETQYF. The V call is TRBV28, the J call TRBJ2-5; 9 bases align to TRBD2. Germline CDR1 MDHEN, CDR2 SYDVKM. The CDR3 covers 16 residues. V lost 2 bases, J lost 0 bases, and 4 bases stayed unmatched.

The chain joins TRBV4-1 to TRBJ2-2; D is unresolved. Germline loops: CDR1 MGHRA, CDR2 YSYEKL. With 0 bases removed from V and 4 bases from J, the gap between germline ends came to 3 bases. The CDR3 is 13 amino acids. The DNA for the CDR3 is TGCGCCAGCAGCCAAGATCTCACCGGGGAGCTGTTTTTT. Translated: CASSQDLTGELFF.

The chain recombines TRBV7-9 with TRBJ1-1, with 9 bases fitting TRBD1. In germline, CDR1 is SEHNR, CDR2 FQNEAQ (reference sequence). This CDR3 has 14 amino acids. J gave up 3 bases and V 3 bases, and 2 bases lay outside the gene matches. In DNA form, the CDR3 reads TGTGCCAGCAGCTTCGACAGGGGGGACACTGAAGCTTTCTTT. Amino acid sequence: CASSFDRGDTEAFF.

CDR3 DNA sequence: TGTGCCAGCAGCCCGCGGGACGTTCCCAACAATGAGCAGTTCTTC. Encoded protein: CASSPRDVPNNEQFF. The genes are TRBV11-2 and TRBJ2-1, with a possible D match to TRBD2 (6 bases). The CDR3 covers 15 residues. CDR1 is SGHAT, CDR2 FQNNGV, per germline. Trimming shortened V by 5 bases and J by 5 bases, and 16 bases separated the two germline ends.

The CDR3, as DNA: TGTGCCAGCAGTTTGTTCGGGGAGCTGTTTTTT. Residues: CASSLFGELFF. This sequence joins TRBV6-5 and TRBJ2-2; D uncertain. The length of the CDR3 is 11 residues. V lost 4 bases to trimming and J lost 7 bases, with 4 bases between them. Germline V gene data show CDR1 as MNHEY and CDR2 as SVGAGI.

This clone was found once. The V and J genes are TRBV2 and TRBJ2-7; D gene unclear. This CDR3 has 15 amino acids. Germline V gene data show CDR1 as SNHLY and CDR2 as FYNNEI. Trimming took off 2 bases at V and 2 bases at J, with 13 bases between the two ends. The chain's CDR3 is CASSESPFFTYEQYF. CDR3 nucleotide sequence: TGTGCCAGCAGTGAAAGCCCCTTTTTTACCTACGAGCAGTACTTC.

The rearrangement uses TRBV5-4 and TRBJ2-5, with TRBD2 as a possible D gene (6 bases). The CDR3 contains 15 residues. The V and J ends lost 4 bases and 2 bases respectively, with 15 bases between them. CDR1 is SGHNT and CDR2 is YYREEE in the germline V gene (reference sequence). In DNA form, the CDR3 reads TGTGCCAGCAGCCCGTCGCCGGGGGAACAAGAGACCCAGTACTTC. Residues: CASSPSPGEQETQYF. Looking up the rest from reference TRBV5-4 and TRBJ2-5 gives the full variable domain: ETGVTQSPTHLIKTRGQQVTLRCSSQSGHNTVSWYQQALGQGPQFIFQYYREEENGRGNFPPRFSGLQFPNYSSELNVNALELDDSALYLCASSPSPGEQETQYFGPGTRLLVL.

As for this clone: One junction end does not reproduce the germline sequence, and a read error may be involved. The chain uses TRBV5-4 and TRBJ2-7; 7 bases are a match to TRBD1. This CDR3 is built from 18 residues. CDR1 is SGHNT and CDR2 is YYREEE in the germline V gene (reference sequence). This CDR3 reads CASSQDLTQQGLSYEQYF. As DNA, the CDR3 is TGCGCCAGCAGCCAAGATCTAACTCAACAGGGGCTCTCCTACGAGCAGTACTTC.